This TCR beta chain was captured by sequencing in a study of T-cell reconstitution after alpha-beta-depleted transplantation in children. In the case of this clonotype: The antigen is unknown.

Germline loops: CDR1 LGHNA, CDR2 YSLEER. This CDR3 comprises 15 residues. J lost 2 bases, V lost 2 bases, and 5 bases had no gene match. A TCRbeta library incorporating unique molecular identifiers was prepared. TCRdb used MiXCR to reprocess the PCR reads, holding one entry per CDR3 protein. The sample lists tens of thousands of distinct CDR3 sequences; roughly 4.9% were seen once. Study conclusions and caveats: Hyperexpanded clones declined; after one year, newly produced T cells mostly supplied diversity.

The sequence came from a boy younger than two who had a stem cell transplant for acute myeloid leukemia, so the T cells may come from the graft donor. The rearrangement links TRBV4-3 to TRBJ2-7, with 8 bases lining up with TRBD1. The source was PBMCs, mostly from graft donor cells, collected 180 days after TCRalphabeta/CD19-depleted stem cell transplant. The CDR3 loop reads CASSQRRTGTYEQYF. CDR3 DNA sequence: TGCGCCAGCAGCCAAAGGAGGACAGGGACCTACGAGCAGTACTTC.